Listed here are 25 T cell receptor beta chains from one sample, sequenced in a study of blood T cell repertoires in COVID-19 (dated by TCRdb to about 2020). The library was produced with the immunoSEQ multiplex PCR assay. The table was pulled from immuneACCESS by TCRdb, which kept in-frame rearrangements only. Such tables lose some clones; where checked, under half of the loss comes from unresolved V genes, and the rest has no known cause. This sample comprises under 300,000 clones, about 80% of them detected only once. The ten largest clones add up to roughly 4.6% of the sample. Sequencing was performed on peripheral blood. These TCRs come from a woman older than 75 with active or convalescent COVID-19.

J is TRBJ1-6 and V is TRBV5-8; D uncertain. The germline gives CDR1 SGHTS, CDR2 YDEGEE. The CDR3 is 16 amino acids. The ends were cut back, 3 bases at V and 2 bases at J, with 12 bases in the middle. CDR3 bases: TGTGCCAGCAGCTATTGGGCCAGAACCTATAATTCACCCCTCCACTTT. It specifies CASSYWARTYNSPLHF.

The chain joins TRBV11-2 to TRBJ1-2, with 8 bases matching TRBD1. This CDR3 is 15 amino acids long. Losses at the gene ends were 4 bases for V and 5 bases for J; bases not matched to a gene: 9. Germline CDR1 is SGHAT and CDR2 is FQNNGV. The CDR3 is CASSSSRQGAYGYTF. DNA of the CDR3: TGTGCCAGCAGCTCGTCGCGGCAGGGGGCTTATGGCTACACCTTC.

V gene TRBV5-1 combines with J gene TRBJ2-7, with 10 bases that match TRBD2. The CDR3 has 15 amino acids. Germline CDR1 is SGHRS and CDR2 is YFSETQ. V lost 0 bases to trimming and J lost 4 bases; unmatched junction nucleotides: 4. The CDR3 is CASSLVASGGYEQYF. CDR3 bases: TGCGCCAGCAGCTTGGTCGCTAGCGGGGGTTACGAGCAGTACTTC.

The chain joins TRBV21-1 to TRBJ2-2; TRBD1 reflects the table's D call only, with no check against the DNA. TRBV21-1 is listed as a pseudogene. This CDR3 is 18 amino acids long. CDR3 sequence: CASSKDGLGTGIPGELFF. The CDR3 coding sequence is TGTGCCAGCAGCAAAGACGGATTAGGGACAGGGATTCCCGGGGAGCTGTTTTTT.

The chain combines TRBV11-3 with TRBJ2-1; no definite D call. The length of the CDR3 is 13 residues. In germline, CDR1 is SGHNT, CDR2 YENEEA. Trimming pared 3 bases from V and 4 bases from J, leaving 7 bases between. The CDR3, as DNA: TGTGCCAGCAGCTTCGAGAATTACAATGAGCAGTTCTTC. Translated, it gives CASSFENYNEQFF.

About this clone itself: Other DNA variants within this sample encode the same CDR3. The chain has TRBV28 and TRBJ2-5, with 7 bases matching TRBD2. J lost 5 bases, V lost 6 bases, and 6 bases had no gene match. Germline V CDR1 and CDR2: MDHEN, SYDVKM. The CDR3 contains 13 residues. This CDR3 reads CASRPGGGETQYF. CDR3 bases: TGTGCCAGCAGACCGGGGGGAGGGGAGACCCAGTACTTC.

This CDR3 reads CASSPTGANYGYTF. The CDR3 DNA reads as TGTGCCAGCAGCCCCACCGGGGCTAACTATGGCTACACCTTC. This sequence joins TRBV3-1 (or the pseudogene TRBV3-2) and TRBJ1-2; D ambiguous. Germline CDR1 is LGHDT and CDR2 is YNNKEL (reference sequence). This CDR3 is 14 amino acids long. Trimming stripped 4 bases from V and 0 bases from J, with 9 bases between.

The chain couples TRBV28 to TRBJ2-2; D gene unclear. The CDR3 is 12 residues long. Germline values: CDR1 MDHEN, CDR2 SYDVKM. Deletions cut 3 bases from V and 5 bases from J, with 4 bases between. The CDR3 DNA reads as TGTGCCAGCAGTTTCGGTACCGGGGAGCTGTTTTTT. Translating gives CASSFGTGELFF.

CDR3 DNA: TGCGCCAGCAGCCTCACACCCCAGGGCGCACGGGATACGCAGTATTTT. Encoded protein: CASSLTPQGARDTQYF. V gene TRBV5-1 combines with J gene TRBJ2-3; possible D gene TRBD1, 5 bases. Germline loops: CDR1 SGHRS, CDR2 YFSETQ. The V end lost 4 bases, the J end lost 6 bases, and 21 bases lay between the germline ends. The CDR3 totals 16 residues. Variable domain in full (rest from reference TRBV5-1 and TRBJ2-3): KAGVTQTPRYLIKTRGQQVTLSCSPISGHRSVSWYQQTPGQGLQFLFEYFSETQRNKGNFPGRFSGRQFSNSRSEMNVSTLELGDSALYLCASSLTPQGARDTQYFGPGTRLTVL.

The chain combines TRBV2 with TRBJ2-2; 7 bases line up with TRBD1. V lost 7 bases to trimming and J lost 7 bases; unmatched junction nucleotides: 6. The CDR3 loop spans 13 amino acids. Per the germline V gene, CDR1 is SNHLY and CDR2 is FYNNEI. CDR3 coding DNA: TGTGCCAGCACTACGACAGGGTTCGGGGAGCTGTTTTTT. This encodes CASTTTGFGELFF. The whole variable domain, filled in from reference TRBV2 and TRBJ2-2, reads EPEVTQTPSHQVTQMGQEVILRCVPISNHLYFYWYRQILGQKVEFLVSFYNNEISEKSEIFDDQFSVERPDGSNFTLKIRSTKLEDSAMYFCASTTTGFGELFFGEGSRLTVL.

This chain connects TRBV5-4 to TRBJ1-1; D perhaps matches TRBD1 (6 bases). The CDR3 has 14 amino acids. V dropped 6 bases and J dropped 4 bases, with 16 bases sitting between them. Looked up from germline, CDR1 is SGHNT and CDR2 is YYREEE (reference sequence). Here the CDR3 reads CASTFRGSVTEAFF. DNA of the CDR3: TGTGCCAGCACCTTCAGGGGTTCCGTCACTGAAGCTTTCTTT.

The chain carries TRBV6-6 and TRBJ1-2; 8 bases match TRBD1. The junction had 8 bases not matched to a gene; V was cut back by 6 bases and J by 5 bases. Per the germline V gene, CDR1 is MNHNY and CDR2 is SVGAGI (reference sequence). The CDR3 totals 14 residues. Written as DNA, the CDR3 is TGTGCCAGCAGCACCGGGACAGGTTCATATGGCTACACCTTC. Translated, it gives CASSTGTGSYGYTF.

The rearrangement links TRBV5-1 to TRBJ1-2, with D possibly TRBD1 on 6 matching bases. Germline CDR1 is SGHRS and CDR2 is YFSETQ. The CDR3 length is 14 residues. V was cut by 0 bases and J by 5 bases, with 11 bases left in between. The CDR3 is CASSLVTGSYGYTF. The CDR3 DNA reads TGCGCCAGCAGCTTGGTCACAGGGTCGTATGGCTACACCTTC.

This clone appeared a few times. Other DNA sequences in the sample encode the same CDR3. The chain combines TRBV4-2 with TRBJ1-2, with 7 bases lining up with TRBD1. The CDR3 has 14 amino acids. The V segment lost 0 bases and the J segment 7 bases; nucleotides outside the gene matches: 5. The germline gives CDR1 LGHNA, CDR2 YNFKEQ. CDR3 sequence reads: CASSQDLTGSGYTF. In nucleotides, the CDR3 is TGTGCCAGCAGCCAAGACCTGACAGGGTCTGGCTACACCTTC.

The CDR3 DNA sequence: TGTGCCAGCTCGGTGACAGGGGAGACCGGGGAGCTGTTTTTT. Its translation is CASSVTGETGELFF. The chain has TRBV25-1 and TRBJ2-2, with 8 bases matching TRBD1. V was pared by 8 bases and J by 5 bases, with 7 bases of the junction left unmatched. This CDR3 contains 14 residues. CDR1 and CDR2 (germline): MGHDK, SYGVNS.

The V gene is TRBV7-9, the J gene TRBJ1-5; 8 nucleotides match TRBD1. Germline trimming cut 3 bases from V and 1 base from J; bases unmatched to any gene: 5. The CDR3 runs to 16 residues. Germline V gives CDR1 SEHNR, CDR2 FQNEAQ (reference sequence). This CDR3 is CASSLARTGSNQPQHF. CDR3 DNA: TGTGCCAGCAGCTTGGCTAGGACAGGGAGCAATCAGCCCCAGCATTTT.

The rearrangement joins TRBV10-3 to TRBJ2-2, with 7 nucleotides matching TRBD1. Losses at the gene ends were 4 bases for V and 3 bases for J; bases not matched to a gene: 2. The CDR3 has 14 residues. Germline loops: CDR1 ENHRY, CDR2 SYGVKD. CDR3 residues: CAISADRDTGELFF. CDR3 in DNA: TGTGCCATCAGTGCAGACAGGGACACCGGGGAGCTGTTTTTT.

This clone was found a few times. This rearrangement joins TRBV27 to TRBJ1-5; 7 nucleotides agree with TRBD1. CDR1 and CDR2 from the germline V gene are MNHEY and SMNVEV (reference sequence). The CDR3 has 16 residues. V was pared by 3 bases and J by 2 bases, with 7 bases of the junction left unmatched. The DNA for the CDR3 is TGTGCCAGCAGTTTGGCGACAGGGACGGGCAATCAGCCCCAGCATTTT. It translates to CASSLATGTGNQPQHF.

The gene calls are TRBV5-4 and TRBJ2-5, with 12 bases aligning to TRBD2. The V segment lost 4 bases and the J segment 4 bases; nucleotides outside the gene matches: 8. The CDR3 covers 16 residues. CDR1 is SGHNT and CDR2 is YYREEE in the germline V gene (reference sequence). CDR3 amino acids: CASSPPSGGASETQYF. The DNA of the CDR3 is TGTGCCAGCAGCCCACCTAGCGGGGGGGCCTCAGAGACCCAGTACTTC.

The chain combines TRBV27 with TRBJ2-7; D is unresolved. V lost 6 bases to trimming and J lost 0 bases, with 12 bases between them. CDR1 and CDR2 (germline): MNHEY, SMNVEV (reference sequence). The CDR3 totals 14 residues. Here the CDR3 reads CASRPGPRSYEQYF. The CDR3 DNA sequence: TGTGCCAGCAGACCTGGGCCCCGCTCCTACGAGCAGTACTTC.

The table lists this clone with a count of one. The chain joins TRBV18 to TRBJ1-4; D is unresolved. This CDR3 comprises 15 residues. Per the germline V gene, CDR1 is KGHSH and CDR2 is LQKENI. Trimming removed 0 bases from V and 0 bases from J, with 5 bases in between. In nucleotides, the CDR3 is TGTGCCAGCTCACCACCATCCGCAACTAATGAAAAACTGTTTTTT. This translates into CASSPPSATNEKLFF.

CDR3 DNA: TGTGCCAGCAGCCACTCTAGTGACGATACGCAGTATTTT. It codes for CASSHSSDDTQYF. The chain is built from TRBV27 and TRBJ2-3; D gene ambiguous. CDR1 is MNHEY, CDR2 SMNVEV, per germline (reference sequence). Between the trimmed V and J ends, which lost 6 bases and 6 bases, there was a span of 13 bases. The CDR3 is made up of 13 amino acids.

For the CDR3, the DNA is TGCGCCAGCAGCCACGGACAGCGAGATGGCTACACCTTC. Protein sequence: CASSHGQRDGYTF. This chain links TRBV5-1 with TRBJ1-2; D may be TRBD1 (6 bases). Trimming took off 4 bases at V and 6 bases at J, with 13 bases between the two ends. Germline-derived CDR1 and CDR2 are SGHRS and YFSETQ. The CDR3 has 13 amino acids.

V is TRBV3-1 (or the pseudogene TRBV3-2) and J is TRBJ2-2; possible D gene TRBD2, 7 bases. The germline V gene encodes CDR1 LGHDT and CDR2 YNNKEL (reference sequence). This CDR3 region has 15 residues. Trimming pared 3 bases from V and 6 bases from J, leaving 14 bases between. CDR3 amino acids: CASSHSRGLAGELFF. The CDR3 bases are TGTGCCAGCAGCCACTCGCGGGGGCTCGCCGGGGAGCTGTTTTTT.

The chain recombines TRBV24-1 with TRBJ1-5; D possibly corresponds to TRBD1 (6 bases). CDR1 and CDR2 from the germline V gene are KGHDR and SFDVKD. The length of the CDR3 is 15 residues. The V end was cut by 3 bases, the J end by 2 bases, with 10 bases between. This chain's CDR3 is CATSDARGGNQPQHF. CDR3 bases: TGTGCCACCAGTGATGCCAGGGGTGGCAATCAGCCCCAGCATTTT.